This T cell receptor (beta chain) was observed in a study of cytotoxic CD8 clonotypes in ibrutinib-treated CLL. Background on the study: IGHV unmutated roughly 17; relapsed/refractory some ten; treatment-naive about 15.

V lost 9 bases and J lost 4, with 15 bases in between. The CDR3 is 13 residues long. Per the germline V gene, CDR1 is SGHNT and CDR2 is YYREEE (reference sequence). Investigators sought sequencing depths of between 1 in 200,000 and 1 in 1 million T cells. The method was immunoSEQ multiplex PCR; TCRdb's version includes in-frame clones alone and lacks a portion of them. This table has under 150,000 clones, 80% to 95% appearing once. Libraries of TCR beta were made from 1.5 to 2.5 micrograms of genomic DNA that came from cryopreserved PBMCs. The chain uses TRBV5-4 and TRBJ2-3; a weak D match, TRBD2 (7 bases). The clonotype was recovered from a human donor with chronic lymphocytic leukemia. The sequencing here drew on PBMCs, taken after 12 months of ibrutinib treatment. In nucleotides, the CDR3 is TGTGCCACCCTAGGGGGGGATGCAGATACGCAGTATTTT. This codes for CATLGGDADTQYF. Together with reference TRBV5-4 and TRBJ2-3, the CDR3 gives the full variable domain: ETGVTQSPTHLIKTRGQQVTLRCSSQSGHNTVSWYQQALGQGPQFIFQYYREEENGRGNFPPRFSGLQFPNYSSELNVNALELDDSALYLCATLGGDADTQYFGPGTRLTVL.